The 13 T cell receptor beta chains below all came from one sample that was sequenced in a study of shared clonotypes between healthy human individuals. Clones were read by immunoSEQ multiplex PCR, and TCRdb kept only the in-frame ones, dropping some. Among over 95,000 clones listed, over 65% were seen once. The material sequenced was memory CD8+ T cells sorted from blood. Documented subset: CD45RO+ cells pooled with CCR7-negative TemRA cells. These receptors all stem from a woman aged 25 to 39 in good health.

V usage is TRBV19 and J usage is TRBJ2-5, with D perhaps TRBD2 (6 bases). The DNA end is a closer match to TRBJ2-7, so the J assignment may be wrong. CDR3 length: 14 amino acids. From germline, CDR1 is LNHDA and CDR2 SQIVND (reference sequence). The CDR3 coding sequence is TGTGCCAGTAGTAACCCCGGGACTGTCTACGAGCAGTACTTC. Translated, it gives CASSNPGTVYEQYF.

The chain links TRBV4-2 to TRBJ2-1; D tentatively fits TRBD1 or TRBD2 (5 bases each). The CDR3 runs 17 residues. The V gene lost 3 bases and the J gene lost 1 base, with 16 bases spanning the gap. Germline assignment: CDR1 LGHNA and CDR2 YNFKEQ. For the CDR3, the DNA is TGTGCCAGCAGCCACCCTGGGGGAACAACGTCCTACAATGAGCAGTTCTTC. Translating it yields CASSHPGGTTSYNEQFF.

The chain combines TRBV28 with TRBJ2-7, with 12 bases that match TRBD1. Germline V lookup: CDR1 MDHEN, CDR2 SYDVKM. The CDR3 covers 15 residues. V shed 4 bases and J 3 bases; nucleotides not matched to a gene: 4. CDR3 DNA: TGTGCCAGCAGTTGGGGACAGGGGGCTCTCTACGAGCAGTACTTC. It codes for CASSWGQGALYEQYF.

This chain joins TRBV7-9 and TRBJ2-7; TRBD1 aligns across 9 bases. The CDR3 runs to 15 residues. Germline V lookup: CDR1 SEHNR, CDR2 FQNEAQ (reference sequence). The V gene end was trimmed by 6 bases and the J gene end by 0 bases; junction bases not matched to a gene: 6. CDR3 in DNA: TGTGCCAGCAGTCCTGCGGGACAGGGCTCCTACGAGCAGTACTTC. Its translation: CASSPAGQGSYEQYF.

V gene TRBV25-1 combines with J gene TRBJ2-3; D gene unclear. CDR1 is MGHDK and CDR2 is SYGVNS in the germline V gene. The CDR3 totals 16 residues. V dropped 3 bases and J dropped 4 bases, with 17 bases sitting between them. The chain's CDR3 is CASSESWTPSADTQYF. The CDR3 region has the DNA TGTGCCAGCAGTGAGTCATGGACCCCGAGCGCAGATACGCAGTATTTT.

The J gene is TRBJ2-3, the V gene TRBV7-3; D possibly corresponds to TRBD2 (6 bases). The CDR3 runs 13 residues. CDR1 SGHTA and CDR2 FQGTGA come from the germline V gene. V lost 6 bases, J lost 5 bases, and 12 bases lay in between. The CDR3 loop is CASSQRVQDTQYF. Written as DNA, the CDR3 is TGTGCCAGCAGTCAGCGGGTCCAAGATACGCAGTATTTT.

V usage is TRBV5-1 and J usage is TRBJ2-5, with D perhaps assigned TRBD1 or TRBD2 (6 bases each). V shed 4 bases and J shed 0 bases, with 13 bases lying between them. Germline V lookup: CDR1 SGHRS, CDR2 YFSETQ. The CDR3 loop spans 15 amino acids. CDR3 DNA sequence: TGCGCCAGCAGCCCCAAGGGGGGTTACCAAGAGACCCAGTACTTC. It specifies CASSPKGGYQETQYF.

This chain links TRBV4-1 with TRBJ2-1; TRBD1 aligns across 9 bases. The CDR3 runs to 16 residues. V was clipped by 4 bases and J by 7 bases; unmatched bases: 11. Germline assignment: CDR1 MGHRA and CDR2 YSYEKL. CDR3 sequence (DNA): TGCGCCAGCAGCCTCTCCGGCGCGGACAGGGGTAATGAGCAGTTCTTC. Its protein is CASSLSGADRGNEQFF.

CDR3 sequence: CASSSLFGDQPQHF. In nucleotides, the CDR3 is TGTGCCAGCAGTTCATTATTTGGGGATCAGCCCCAGCATTTT. This chain connects TRBV6-5 to TRBJ1-5; D unresolved. The length of the CDR3 is 14 residues. Trimming took off 4 bases at V and 5 bases at J, with 12 bases between the two ends. The V gene's germline CDR1 is MNHEY and CDR2 SVGAGI.

The chain joins TRBV6-5 to TRBJ1-1; D unresolved. CDR1 is MNHEY, CDR2 SVGAGI, per germline. Trimming pared 0 bases from V and 1 base from J, leaving 6 bases between. The length of the CDR3 is 14 residues. CDR3 loop: CASSYSLWNTEAFF. Written as DNA, the CDR3 is TGTGCCAGCAGTTACTCGTTATGGAACACTGAAGCTTTCTTT.

This chain uses TRBV29-1 with TRBJ2-3, with D perhaps TRBD1 (5 bases). Trimming pared 6 bases from V and 2 bases from J, leaving 12 bases between. The CDR3 loop spans 13 amino acids. The germline V gene encodes CDR1 SQVTM and CDR2 ANQGSEA. The CDR3 nucleotides read TGCAGCGTAGTGACAGACCCCACAGATACGCAGTATTTT. Translating gives CSVVTDPTDTQYF.

The chain carries TRBV4-1 and TRBJ2-1, with D uncertain. CDR1 is MGHRA, CDR2 YSYEKL, per germline. V was pared by 1 base and J by 0 bases, with 16 bases between. The CDR3 consists of 18 residues. CDR3: CASSQGARNISSYNEQFF. The CDR3 DNA follows: TGCGCCAGCAGCCAAGGGGCACGGAACATTAGCTCCTACAATGAGCAGTTCTTC.

V usage is TRBV11-2 and J usage is TRBJ1-1; D is uncertain. The CDR3 runs to 15 residues. Germline V CDR1 and CDR2: SGHAT, FQNNGV. The germline V and J ends were trimmed by 2 bases and 3 bases, with 13 bases remaining between them. The CDR3 loop reads CASSLRPPEDTEAFF. The CDR3 nucleotides are TGTGCCAGCAGCTTAAGGCCCCCTGAGGACACTGAAGCTTTCTTT.